This T cell receptor beta chain was sequenced during a study of T-cell reconstitution after alpha-beta-depleted transplantation in children. Unique molecular identifiers were incorporated when the TCRbeta library was constructed. TCRdb redid the calling of the PCR reads with MiXCR, one entry per CDR3 protein. Found here are about 400,000 distinct CDR3 sequences, around 21% of them singletons; the top ten hold about 3.8%. The CDR3 has 16 amino acids. Trimming took off 0 bases at V and 2 bases at J, with 14 bases between the two ends. Germline lookup yields CDR1 DFQATT and CDR2 SNEGSKA (reference sequence).

J is TRBJ1-3 and V is TRBV20-1; no firm D call. The sequencing used PBMCs from the stem cell graft donor, collected from the stem cell graft. The receptor comes from a human donor who donated a stem cell graft to a child with acute myeloid leukemia. The CDR3 DNA reads as TGCAGTGCTAGAGATTCAGAGGGAACTACTGGAAACACCATATATTTT. Translating gives CSARDSEGTTGNTIYF.